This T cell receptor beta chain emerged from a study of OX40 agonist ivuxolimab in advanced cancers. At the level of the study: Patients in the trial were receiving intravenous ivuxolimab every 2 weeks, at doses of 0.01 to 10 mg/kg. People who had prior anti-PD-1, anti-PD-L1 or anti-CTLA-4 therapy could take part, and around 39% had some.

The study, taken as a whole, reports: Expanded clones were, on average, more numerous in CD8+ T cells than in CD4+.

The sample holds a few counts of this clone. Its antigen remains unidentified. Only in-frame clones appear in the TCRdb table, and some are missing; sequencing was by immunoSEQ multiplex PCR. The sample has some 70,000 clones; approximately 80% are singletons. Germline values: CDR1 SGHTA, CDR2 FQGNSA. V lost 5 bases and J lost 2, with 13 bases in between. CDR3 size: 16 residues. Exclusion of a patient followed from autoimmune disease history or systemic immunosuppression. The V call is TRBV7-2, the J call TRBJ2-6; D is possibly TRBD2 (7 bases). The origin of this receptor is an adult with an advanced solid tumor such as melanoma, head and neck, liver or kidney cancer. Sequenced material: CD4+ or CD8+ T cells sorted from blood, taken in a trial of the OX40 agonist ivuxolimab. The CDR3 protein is CASSQGGGTGANVLTF. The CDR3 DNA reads TGTGCCAGCAGCCAAGGGGGGGGCACTGGGGCCAACGTCCTGACTTTC.